Presented here are 23 T cell receptor beta chains from one specimen sequenced in a study of blood T cell repertoires in COVID-19 (dated by TCRdb to 2019 to 2021). Library prep was done by the immunoSEQ multiplex PCR assay. As stored in TCRdb, this immuneACCESS dataset retains in-frame rearrangements with V and J assigned. A fraction of the clones does not appear; measured against another copy, unresolved V genes explain less than half of the discrepancy, and the remainder lacks a known reason. The sample records 100,000 to 150,000 clones, approximately 80% of which are singletons. The top ten clonotypes cover around 25% of the sample. Sequencing input: peripheral blood. The receptor source for this set is a human donor in a cohort sampled during active COVID-19.

The rearrangement joins TRBV18 to TRBJ1-4, with 11 bases lining up with TRBD1. The V gene's germline CDR1 is KGHSH and CDR2 LQKENI. V shed 4 bases, J shed 6 bases, and the junction held 4 bases outside the gene matches. The CDR3 is 15 amino acids. The CDR3 here is CASSLGTGGYEKLFF. CDR3 nucleotide sequence: TGTGCCAGCTCACTAGGGACAGGGGGATATGAAAAACTGTTTTTT.

The sample holds one count of this clone. The rearrangement joins TRBV7-3 to TRBJ1-1, with D possibly matching TRBD1 (6 bases). This CDR3 has 12 amino acids. Germline loops: CDR1 SGHTA, CDR2 FQGTGA. Trimming removed 5 bases from V and 7 bases from J, with 11 bases in between. As DNA, the CDR3 is TGTGCCAGCAGCCTACAGGGTGGTGAAGCTTTCTTT. Its translation: CASSLQGGEAFF. Supplemented by reference TRBV7-3 and TRBJ1-1, the full variable domain reads GAGVSQTPSNKVTEKGKYVELRCDPISGHTALYWYRQSLGQGPEFLIYFQGTGAADDSGLPNDRFFAVRPEGSVSTLKIQRTERGDSAVYLCASSLQGGEAFFGQGTRLTVV.

This clone was recorded a few times. The chain is built from TRBV23-1 and TRBJ2-5; tentative D call: TRBD1 (7 bases). TRBV23-1 is reported as an ORF; its role is uncertain. Trimming stripped 0 bases from V and 5 bases from J, with 13 bases between. The CDR3 is 15 residues long. The CDR3 sequence: CASSQSPGGHETQYF. The CDR3 coding sequence is TGCGCCAGCAGTCAATCCCCAGGGGGGCATGAGACCCAGTACTTC.

V and J are TRBV11-3 and TRBJ2-3; no clear D. The length of the CDR3 is 13 residues. Germline lookup yields CDR1 SGHNT and CDR2 YENEEA. Trimming removed 0 bases at V and 8 bases at J, with 9 bases between. The CDR3 sequence is CASSLDRVGTQYF. In DNA form, the CDR3 reads TGTGCCAGCAGCTTAGACCGGGTTGGTACGCAGTATTTT.

The chain employs TRBV3-1 (or the pseudogene TRBV3-2) and TRBJ1-5; D gene unclear. The CDR3 loop spans 14 amino acids. The V and J ends lost 2 bases and 7 bases respectively, with 12 bases between them. The germline V gene encodes CDR1 LGHDT and CDR2 YNNKEL (reference sequence). The CDR3 region is CASSQSYVGQPQHF. For the CDR3, the DNA is TGTGCCAGCAGCCAATCCTACGTCGGGCAGCCCCAGCATTTT.

The chain is built from TRBV23-1 and TRBJ1-6; D is possibly TRBD1 (5 bases). TRBV23-1 is identified as an open reading frame with a role that is uncertain. The V and J ends lost 0 bases and 9 bases respectively, with 9 bases between them. The CDR3 length is 14 residues. The CDR3 DNA follows: TGCGCCAGCAGTCAATCTGCAGGGTGTTCACCCCTCCACTTT. Protein: CASSQSAGCSPLHF.

This chain links TRBV18 with TRBJ1-1; 7 bases line up with TRBD1. Germline CDR1 is KGHSH and CDR2 is LQKENI. Trimming removed 3 bases from V and 5 bases from J; junction bases left unmatched: 3. The CDR3 runs 13 residues. The CDR3 DNA follows: TGTGCCAGCTCACCCCTGGGACAGACTGAAGCTTTCTTT. Encoded protein: CASSPLGQTEAFF.

The genes are TRBV28 and TRBJ1-4; D remains ambiguous. Deletions cut 5 bases from V and 2 bases from J, with 9 bases between. The CDR3 is 14 amino acids. CDR1 MDHEN and CDR2 SYDVKM come from the germline V gene. The DNA of the CDR3 is TGTGCCAGCAGTGGGCCGGCCACTAATGAAAAACTGTTTTTT. This translates into CASSGPATNEKLFF.

The chain is built from TRBV6-6 and TRBJ1-6; 7 bases are a match to TRBD1. J was trimmed by 6 bases and V by 10 bases; bases with no gene match: 9. The CDR3 runs 14 residues. Germline assignment: CDR1 MNHNY and CDR2 SVGAGI (reference sequence). The CDR3 spells CATKQGSVNSPLHF. The CDR3, as DNA: TGTGCCACAAAACAGGGGTCTGTTAATTCACCCCTCCACTTT.

The chain combines TRBV25-1 with TRBJ1-4; a weak D match, TRBD1 (5 bases). V lost 1 base, J lost 7 bases, and 13 bases lay in between. CDR3 length: 15 residues. Germline lookup yields CDR1 MGHDK and CDR2 SYGVNS. CDR3 DNA sequence: TGTGCCAGCAGTGAATCTGGGGCAGATGGTGAAAAACTGTTTTTT. Translated: CASSESGADGEKLFF.

This sequence joins TRBV7-2 and TRBJ1-2; D is perhaps TRBD1 (6 bases). Between the trimmed V and J ends, which lost 6 bases and 4 bases, there was a span of 15 bases. This CDR3 comprises 14 residues. Germline-derived CDR1 and CDR2 are SGHTA and FQGNSA. Here the CDR3 DNA reads TGTGCCAGCAGTTCTCCGGGACAAATCTATGGCTACACCTTC. It is translated as CASSSPGQIYGYTF.

The rearrangement links TRBV19 to TRBJ1-2; 7 bases match TRBD1. V trimming: 5 bases; J trimming: 6 bases; junction bases outside the gene matches: 6. Germline CDR1 is LNHDA and CDR2 is SQIVND (reference sequence). The CDR3 runs 13 residues. The CDR3 nucleotides are TGTGCCAGTAGTGGACAGGCTACAAATGGCTACACCTTC. This codes for CASSGQATNGYTF.

The rearrangement links TRBV28 to TRBJ2-1; 8 bases are a match to TRBD2. The CDR3 runs to 17 residues. CDR1 and CDR2 (germline): MDHEN, SYDVKM. The V gene end was trimmed by 7 bases and the J gene end by 9 bases; junction bases not matched to a gene: 20. The CDR3 bases are TGTGCCAGCACCTCCAGTGACGGGAGGGCTATGGGGGGTGAGCAGTTCTTC. Its protein is CASTSSDGRAMGGEQFF.

This clone was observed once. This chain connects TRBV7-3 to TRBJ1-2, with unresolved D. The CDR3 loop spans 14 amino acids. V was shortened by 4 bases and J by 7 bases, with 16 bases between the two germline ends. Germline CDR1 and CDR2: SGHTA and FQGTGA. In DNA, the CDR3 is TGTGCCAGCAGCTCGGGTCCCCGGGAGGGTGGCTACACCTTC. Its translation: CASSSGPREGGYTF.

The chain combines TRBV18 with TRBJ1-2, with TRBD1 identical over 10 bases. The CDR3 length is 14 residues. With V trimmed by 2 bases and J by 6 bases, 3 bases remained unmatched. Germline assignment: CDR1 KGHSH and CDR2 LQKENI. This CDR3 reads CASSPDRGHNGYTF. DNA of the CDR3: TGTGCCAGCTCACCAGACAGGGGGCACAATGGCTACACCTTC.

In DNA, the CDR3 is TGCGCCAGCAGCCCGGGACAGGGGCTCTATGGCTACACCTTC. Protein sequence: CASSPGQGLYGYTF. The rearrangement uses TRBV5-1 and TRBJ1-2; 10 bases map to TRBD1. The CDR3 is made up of 14 amino acids. CDR1 is SGHRS and CDR2 is YFSETQ in the germline V gene. After removal of 4 bases from V and 4 bases from J, the junction contained 4 bases not matched to a gene.

The table lists this clone with a count of one. The genes are TRBV27 and TRBJ2-1; D might be TRBD1 (5 bases). Trimming shortened V by 6 bases and J by 0 bases, and 15 bases separated the two germline ends. Germline V lookup: CDR1 MNHEY, CDR2 SMNVEV (reference sequence). The CDR3 contains 16 residues. The CDR3: CASRIRQTSSYNEQFF. Written as DNA, the CDR3 is TGTGCCAGCAGGATACGACAGACCAGCTCCTACAATGAGCAGTTCTTC.

The chain joins TRBV7-9 to TRBJ1-6, with D unresolved. The germline gives CDR1 SEHNR, CDR2 FQNEAQ (reference sequence). V dropped 1 base and J dropped 5 bases, with 6 bases sitting between them. The CDR3 covers 14 residues. This CDR3 reads CASSLGRDNSPLHF. CDR3 in DNA: TGTGCCAGCAGCTTAGGACGGGATAATTCACCCCTCCACTTT. Full variable domain (missing parts from reference TRBV7-9 and TRBJ1-6): DTGVSQNPRHKITKRGQNVTFRCDPISEHNRLYWYRQTLGQGPEFLTYFQNEAQLEKSRLLSDRFSAERPKGSFSTLEIQRTEQGDSAMYLCASSLGRDNSPLHFGNGTRLTVT.

The rearrangement uses TRBV27 and TRBJ2-3; D is unresolved. This CDR3 is built from 13 residues. V was cut by 5 bases and J by 1 base, with 7 bases left in between. Looked up from germline, CDR1 is MNHEY and CDR2 is SMNVEV (reference sequence). CDR3 sequence reads: CASSPRGTDTQYF. CDR3 DNA sequence: TGTGCCAGCAGTCCCCGGGGCACAGATACGCAGTATTTT.

The chain employs TRBV6-2 or TRBV6-3 and TRBJ1-4; D remains unclear. This CDR3 contains 11 residues. Trimming took off 3 bases at V and 11 bases at J, with 7 bases between the two ends. Germline CDR1 MNHEY, CDR2 SVGEGT. This CDR3 is CASSYGEKLFF. The CDR3 DNA sequence: TGTGCCAGCAGTTATGGGGAGAAACTGTTTTTT.

This sequence joins TRBV6-4 and TRBJ1-1, with 8 bases fitting TRBD1. This CDR3 region has 14 residues. The germline V gene encodes CDR1 MRHNA and CDR2 SNTAGT. J gave up 1 base and V 7 bases, and 5 bases lay outside the gene matches. This CDR3 is CASTQDRENTEAFF. For the CDR3, the DNA is TGTGCCAGCACCCAGGACAGGGAGAACACTGAAGCTTTCTTT.

The chain has TRBV2 and TRBJ1-1; possibly TRBD1 for D (5 bases). CDR1 is SNHLY and CDR2 is FYNNEI in the germline V gene. Trimming took 4 bases from V and 5 from J, leaving 14 bases between them. CDR3 length: 14 residues. The CDR3 is CASSGGAEGTEAFF. In DNA, the CDR3 is TGTGCCAGCAGTGGAGGCGCGGAGGGGACTGAAGCTTTCTTT.

The chain recombines TRBV10-3 with TRBJ1-2; weak D call: TRBD1 (5 bases). The germline V gene has CDR1 ENHRY and CDR2 SYGVKD. Between the trimmed V and J ends, which lost 0 bases and 4 bases, there was a span of 9 bases. The length of the CDR3 is 14 residues. The DNA of the CDR3 is TGTGCCATCAGTGAGTCAGGCAGGGTCTATGGCTACACCTTC. Amino acid sequence: CAISESGRVYGYTF.